The 23 T cell receptor beta chains below come from one sample, sequenced in a study of blood T cell repertoires in COVID-19. Assay: immunoSEQ multiplex PCR; the TCRdb copy retains only in-frame clones and omits some. The data show approximately 200,000 clones, with roughly 87% seen just once and 2% to 2.5% held by the top ten. Sequencing used PBMCs or T cells enriched from blood (not recorded which). The origin of the receptors is a woman in her 30s who had recovered from COVID-19.

The sample holds one count of this clone. The V and J genes are TRBV6-6 and TRBJ1-2; D perhaps matches TRBD1 (5 bases). This CDR3 comprises 14 residues. From germline, CDR1 is MNHNY and CDR2 SVGAGI (reference sequence). Deletions cut 0 bases from V and 8 bases from J, with 13 bases between. The CDR3 loop reads CASSYSGHSGGYTF. CDR3 bases: TGTGCCAGCAGTTACTCGGGGCATAGTGGAGGCTACACCTTC.

The chain joins TRBV11-3 to TRBJ2-5; D is undetermined. Germline V gene lookup returns CDR1 SGHNT and CDR2 YENEEA. The CDR3 has 14 amino acids. V gave up 1 base and J gave up 1 base, with 7 bases separating them. The CDR3 coding sequence is TGTGCCAGCAGCTTAGTGGGCACCCAAGAGACCCAGTACTTC. Protein: CASSLVGTQETQYF.

The gene calls are TRBV7-8 and TRBJ1-5, with a tentative D call TRBD1 (6 bases). The length of the CDR3 is 15 residues. V was cut by 1 base and J by 5 bases, with 12 bases left in between. The germline V gene encodes CDR1 SGHVS and CDR2 FQNEAQ. The CDR3 DNA reads TGTGCCAGCAGCTTAGTGGGGGGGGCTGATCAGCCCCAGCATTTT. Its translation is CASSLVGGADQPQHF.

The rearrangement joins TRBV6-4 to TRBJ2-3; 8 bases fit TRBD1. V dropped 6 bases and J dropped 1; count of bases not matched to a gene: 6. From germline, CDR1 is MRHNA and CDR2 SNTAGT. The CDR3 covers 15 residues. This chain's CDR3 is CASRQGAGGTDTQYF. For the CDR3, the DNA is TGTGCCAGCAGGCAGGGGGCTGGGGGCACAGATACGCAGTATTTT.

The V call is TRBV15, the J call TRBJ1-5; TRBD1 might be the D (6 bases). V was pared by 1 base and J by 10 bases, with 11 bases between. The CDR3 runs 13 residues. From germline, CDR1 is LNHNV and CDR2 YYDKDF (reference sequence). The CDR3 is CATSRVAQGPQHF. Written as DNA, the CDR3 is TGTGCCACCAGCAGAGTTGCACAGGGACCCCAGCATTTT.

In this sample, this clone turned up many times. CDR3 nucleotides: TGTGCCAGCAGCTTATCGGGAAACACCATATATTTT. Residues: CASSLSGNTIYF. The chain employs TRBV7-3 and TRBJ1-3; D not resolved. Germline V gives CDR1 SGHTA, CDR2 FQGTGA. The CDR3 runs 12 residues. V lost 2 bases to trimming and J lost 4 bases, with 3 bases between them.

V and J are TRBV7-2 and TRBJ1-2, with TRBD1 identical over 7 bases. V lost 5 bases, J lost 7 bases, and 16 bases stayed unmatched. The CDR3 loop spans 16 amino acids. Germline V gives CDR1 SGHTA, CDR2 FQGNSA. In nucleotides, the CDR3 is TGTGCCAGCAGCCCCGTCCCCAGGGGGAAAAGGTTTGGCTACACCTTC. Translated: CASSPVPRGKRFGYTF.

This clone has a handful of counts. The chain couples TRBV5-4 to TRBJ1-2, with 9 bases aligning to TRBD1. V lost 4 bases and J lost 6; bases outside the gene matches: 7. Germline V gene data show CDR1 as SGHNT and CDR2 as YYREEE (reference sequence). The CDR3 has 14 residues. For the CDR3, the DNA is TGTGCCAGCAGCCTAACCACAGGGGGCGATGGCTACACCTTC. This encodes CASSLTTGGDGYTF. Full variable domain (outside the CDR3, taken from reference TRBV5-4 and TRBJ1-2): ETGVTQSPTHLIKTRGQQVTLRCSSQSGHNTVSWYQQALGQGPQFIFQYYREEENGRGNFPPRFSGLQFPNYSSELNVNALELDDSALYLCASSLTTGGDGYTFGSGTRLTVV.

The rearrangement joins TRBV6-4 to TRBJ1-2, with 7 bases lining up with TRBD1. Per the germline V gene, CDR1 is MRHNA and CDR2 is SNTAGT. The V segment lost 9 bases and the J segment 3 bases; nucleotides outside the gene matches: 13. The CDR3 is made up of 15 amino acids. In DNA, the CDR3 is TGTGCCAGTCCGACAGGGCAGGCGTTGCACTATGGCTACACCTTC. It translates to CASPTGQALHYGYTF.

This rearrangement joins TRBV5-1 to TRBJ2-1; 12 bases agree with TRBD1. The trim removed 5 bases at V and 7 bases at J, leaving 7 bases unmatched. The CDR3 contains 15 residues. CDR1 is SGHRS, CDR2 YFSETQ, per germline. In DNA, the CDR3 is TGCGCCAGCAGGAACCTGGGACAGGGGGCGAATGAGCAGTTCTTC. Amino acid sequence: CASRNLGQGANEQFF.

The gene calls are TRBV6-5 and TRBJ2-7; TRBD1 is a possible D gene (6 bases). Germline assignment: CDR1 MNHEY and CDR2 SVGAGI. The germline V and J ends were trimmed by 1 base and 6 bases, with 10 bases remaining between them. The CDR3 is 13 residues long. The CDR3 protein is CASSYYRESEQYF. CDR3 nucleotide sequence: TGTGCCAGCAGTTACTACAGGGAATCCGAGCAGTACTTC.

This clone was recorded a few times. The V gene is TRBV2, the J gene TRBJ2-1, with TRBD1 identical over 7 bases. This CDR3 region has 14 residues. Germline CDR1 and CDR2: SNHLY and FYNNEI. Trimming at V came to 6 bases and at J to 1 base, leaving 3 bases not matched to a gene. The CDR3 here is CASSKQGSYNEQFF. The CDR3 DNA is TGTGCCAGCAGCAAACAGGGGTCCTACAATGAGCAGTTCTTC. The full variable domain, in which reference TRBV2 and TRBJ2-1 provide the parts outside the CDR3, is EPEVTQTPSHQVTQMGQEVILRCVPISNHLYFYWYRQILGQKVEFLVSFYNNEISEKSEIFDDQFSVERPDGSNFTLKIRSTKLEDSAMYFCASSKQGSYNEQFFGPGTRLTVL.

The chain has TRBV19 and TRBJ2-2; TRBD2 aligns across 9 bases. CDR1 and CDR2 (germline): LNHDA, SQIVND (reference sequence). V gave up 5 bases and J gave up 6 bases; unmatched junction bases: 13. This CDR3 has 17 residues. The CDR3 DNA reads as TGTGCCAGTAGTGCCCGCCGGAGTAGCGGGAGTCCCGGGGAGCTGTTTTTT. It codes for CASSARRSSGSPGELFF.

The J gene is TRBJ1-2, the V gene TRBV5-4; TRBD1 agrees at 11 bases. The CDR3 consists of 15 residues. Germline loops: CDR1 SGHNT, CDR2 YYREEE (reference sequence). V lost 3 bases to trimming and J lost 3 bases; unmatched junction nucleotides: 4. CDR3 nucleotide sequence: TGTGCCAGCAGCTCTCGGACAGGGGGCGACTATGGCTACACCTTC. Translating gives CASSSRTGGDYGYTF.

The chain combines TRBV30 with TRBJ2-4; TRBD2 matches at 10 bases. With 0 bases clipped from V and 3 bases from J, the junction kept 2 bases outside the gene matches. Germline CDR1 is GTSNPN and CDR2 is SVGIG (reference sequence). The CDR3 consists of 15 residues. CDR3 in amino acids: CAWSVASGSKNIQYF. The CDR3 DNA is TGTGCCTGGAGTGTAGCTAGCGGGAGCAAAAACATTCAGTACTTC.

In its sample, this clone was seen once. The rearrangement links TRBV4-3 to TRBJ1-2; D unclear. The CDR3 runs to 13 residues. Germline values: CDR1 LGHNA, CDR2 YSLEER. Trimming shortened V by 2 bases and J by 2 bases, and 6 bases separated the two germline ends. Here the CDR3 reads CASSQSLNYGYTF. For the CDR3, the DNA is TGCGCCAGCAGCCAATCCCTAAACTATGGCTACACCTTC.

V usage is TRBV19 and J usage is TRBJ1-1; possibly TRBD1 for D (5 bases). The V gene lost 2 bases and the J gene lost 0 bases, with 10 bases spanning the gap. The CDR3 totals 15 residues. Germline CDR1 LNHDA, CDR2 SQIVND (reference sequence). CDR3 protein: CASSINRLMNTEAFF. CDR3 bases: TGTGCCAGTAGTATAAACAGGCTGATGAACACTGAAGCTTTCTTT.

This chain joins TRBV5-1 and TRBJ2-7; D unclear. V lost 3 bases, J lost 5 bases, and 21 bases lay in between. This CDR3 is 16 amino acids long. Germline CDR1 reads SGHRS; CDR2 reads YFSETQ. The CDR3 region has the DNA TGCGCCAGCAGCTCCCAAAAGGCCGGGTCTCGGGACGAGCAGTACTTC. The encoded protein is CASSSQKAGSRDEQYF. Filled out from reference TRBV5-1 and TRBJ2-7, the complete variable domain reads KAGVTQTPRYLIKTRGQQVTLSCSPISGHRSVSWYQQTPGQGLQFLFEYFSETQRNKGNFPGRFSGRQFSNSRSEMNVSTLELGDSALYLCASSSQKAGSRDEQYFGPGTRLTVT.

The chain carries TRBV19 and TRBJ1-2; D possibly corresponds to TRBD1 (6 bases). CDR1 and CDR2 (germline): LNHDA, SQIVND (reference sequence). V was clipped by 2 bases and J by 6 bases, with 10 bases between them. The CDR3 loop spans 13 amino acids. CDR3 bases: TGTGCCAGTAGTATAAGACAGGCGGATGGCTACACCTTC. The encoded protein is CASSIRQADGYTF. The full variable domain, rest sourced from reference TRBV19 and TRBJ1-2, is DGGITQSPKYLFRKEGQNVTLSCEQNLNHDAMYWYRQDPGQGLRLIYYSQIVNDFQKGDIAEGYSVSREKKESFPLTVTSAQKNPTAFYLCASSIRQADGYTFGSGTRLTVV.

This clone was counted once. CDR3: CASSQEWTGRGYTDTQYF. The CDR3 DNA follows: TGTGCCAGCAGCCAAGAATGGACAGGCCGGGGTTACACAGATACGCAGTATTTT. The chain couples TRBV9 to TRBJ2-3; 7 bases are shared with TRBD1. This CDR3 spans 18 amino acids. Unmatched junction bases numbered 16, after V lost 4 bases and J lost 2 bases. Germline values: CDR1 SGDLS, CDR2 YYNGEE. Full variable domain (outside the CDR3, taken from reference TRBV9 and TRBJ2-3): DSGVTQTPKHLITATGQRVTLRCSPRSGDLSVYWYQQSLDQGLQFLIQYYNGEERAKGNILERFSAQQFPDLHSELNLSSLELGDSALYFCASSQEWTGRGYTDTQYFGPGTRLTVL.

This clone was recorded many times. J is TRBJ1-4 and V is TRBV25-1; the D gene is possibly TRBD1 (5 bases). The germline CDR1 and CDR2 sequences are MGHDK and SYGVNS. The CDR3 spans 15 residues. Trimming took 3 bases from V and 8 from J, leaving 16 bases between them. The CDR3 sequence: CASSEGTAGEEKLFF. The CDR3 region has the DNA TGTGCCAGCAGTGAGGGGACGGCGGGAGAGGAAAAACTGTTTTTT.

This clone turned up a few times. The chain combines TRBV5-1 with TRBJ2-3; 9 nucleotides align to TRBD2. J was trimmed by 0 bases and V by 3 bases; bases with no gene match: 2. The V gene's germline CDR1 is SGHRS and CDR2 YFSETQ. This CDR3 comprises 15 residues. The CDR3 coding sequence is TGCGCCAGCAGCTCGGGACTAGCTAGCACAGATACGCAGTATTTT. It yields the protein CASSSGLASTDTQYF.

The rearrangement uses TRBV3-1 (or the pseudogene TRBV3-2) and TRBJ2-5, with D tentatively TRBD1 (6 bases). V was pared by 4 bases and J by 9 bases, with 24 bases between. CDR1 is LGHDT, CDR2 YNNKEL, per germline (reference sequence). This CDR3 has 16 residues. The DNA of the CDR3 is TGTGCCAGCAGCCCAGGGGATAGCGTGCCCTCCACGGCCCAGTACTTC. Its protein product is CASSPGDSVPSTAQYF.